This T cell receptor beta chain originates from a study of blood T cell repertoires in COVID-19. Study in general: Both acute and convalescent COVID-19 samples were obtained from the United States, Italy and Spain. PBMCs, B-cell-depleted T cells, or T cells provided the cDNA or gDNA that made up the material.

Trimming took 5 bases from V and 5 from J; bases not matched to a gene: 16. Germline V gene sequence: CDR1 MDHEN, CDR2 SYDVKM. This CDR3 is 17 amino acids long. In the original workflow: Amplified reference gene primers provided the basis for estimating nucleated cell counts. The assay was immunoSEQ multiplex PCR, and TCRdb's table has in-frame clones only and misses some. The V and J calls and clone size come from that table; D and trimming were worked out from the DNA. The data hold 120,000 to 150,000 clones, with more than 75% observed a single time. What was sequenced was peripheral blood. The clonotype originates from a man at least 80 years old with acute or convalescent COVID-19. The chain joins TRBV28 to TRBJ1-2; 8 bases fit TRBD1. The CDR3 nucleotides are TGTGCCAGCAGTCCGAGGACAGGGAGTATAAGGGATTATGGCTACACCTTC. It codes for CASSPRTGSIRDYGYTF.